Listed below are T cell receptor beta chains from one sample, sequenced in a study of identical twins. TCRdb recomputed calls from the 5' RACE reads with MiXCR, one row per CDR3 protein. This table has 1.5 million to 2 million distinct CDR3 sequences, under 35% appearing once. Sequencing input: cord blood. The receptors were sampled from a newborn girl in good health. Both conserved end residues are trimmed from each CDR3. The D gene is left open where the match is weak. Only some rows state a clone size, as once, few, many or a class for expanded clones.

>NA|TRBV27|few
ASSLYGLGTSSDGYT
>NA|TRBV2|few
ASTGDYNEQF
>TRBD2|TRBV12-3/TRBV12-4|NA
ASSPAGDRYEQY
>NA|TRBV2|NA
ASSEALSPLYNEQF
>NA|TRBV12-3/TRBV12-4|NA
ASSRQAASTDTQY
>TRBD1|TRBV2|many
ASRQGIHEQF
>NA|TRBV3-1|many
ASAEGTYEQY
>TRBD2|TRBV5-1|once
ASSLKGGLASTYEQY
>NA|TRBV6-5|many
ASSYNLRGEQF
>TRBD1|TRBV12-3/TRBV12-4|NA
ASSPLTGTEETQY
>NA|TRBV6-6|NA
ASSSRVGANVLT
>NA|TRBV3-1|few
ASSQDSGGSTEAF
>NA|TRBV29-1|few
SVEPGGETQY
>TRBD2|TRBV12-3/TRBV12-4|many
ASSQGLAGTNEQF
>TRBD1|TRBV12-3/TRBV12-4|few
ASSLGGQIYEQY
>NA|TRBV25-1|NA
ASSDWGGAYSNQPQH
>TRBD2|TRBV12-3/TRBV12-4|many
ASRTSGEETQY
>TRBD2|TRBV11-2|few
ASSSIAGVRYNEQF
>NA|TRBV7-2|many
ASSLISYNEQF
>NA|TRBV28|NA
ASSLRRSGIDTQY
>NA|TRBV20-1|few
SAERGRNNEKLF
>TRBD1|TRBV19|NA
ASNHRGTNEKLF
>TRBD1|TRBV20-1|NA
SARRQGGPRSNQPQH
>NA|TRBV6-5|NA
ASRVSKQREAF
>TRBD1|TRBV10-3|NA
ASGQETPGNTEAF
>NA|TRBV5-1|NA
ASSLDVGSPYEQY
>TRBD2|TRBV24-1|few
ATSDLAGGNPYNEQF
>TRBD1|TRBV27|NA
ASSLSGTGAPNEQF
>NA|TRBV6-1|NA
ASSLGGGSAIRKY
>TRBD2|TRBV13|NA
ASSLVKGGSYNNEQY
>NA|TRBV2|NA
ASSVGRALAAGSQY
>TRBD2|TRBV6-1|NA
ASRARLAGGTTYEQY
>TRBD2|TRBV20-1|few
SARGGRGSYNEQF
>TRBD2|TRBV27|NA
ASSLFSVAGVKHNEQF
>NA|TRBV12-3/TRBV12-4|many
ASRDGGTQY
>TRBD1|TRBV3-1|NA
ASSRRQGRFNSPLH
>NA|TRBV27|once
ASSVGRVETEAF
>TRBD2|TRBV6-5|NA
ASSYFGLAGGPNEQF
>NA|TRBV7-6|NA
ATANRPNTEAF
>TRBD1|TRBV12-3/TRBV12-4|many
ASSDRGLEKLF
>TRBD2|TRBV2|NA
ASIPRLAGTDTQY
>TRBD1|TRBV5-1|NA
ASSLGQGWDEQF
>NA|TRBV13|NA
ASSLHPPGRNPPLH
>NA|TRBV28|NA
ASSLILARSYGYT
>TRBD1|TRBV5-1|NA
ASSLRTGQQY
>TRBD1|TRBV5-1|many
ASSLDRVSYEQY
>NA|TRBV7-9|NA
ASSFETHPYEQY
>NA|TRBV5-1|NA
ASSFPHGSGLRNEQF
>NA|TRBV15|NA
ATSRDARILQETQY
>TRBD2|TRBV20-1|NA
SARGREGSYNEQY
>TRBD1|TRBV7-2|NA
ASSSRTGTNYGYT
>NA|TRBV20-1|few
SARDSLVTPLFEQY
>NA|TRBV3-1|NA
ASSQGPARTDTQY
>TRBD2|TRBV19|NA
ASSLTGRSGSLYNEQF
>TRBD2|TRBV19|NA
ASSIDFGGSLYNEQF
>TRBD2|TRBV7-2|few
ASSLYTGRAEKGEQF
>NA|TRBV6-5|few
ASRLGGKYEQY
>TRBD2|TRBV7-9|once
ASSLWASGRAGPDTQY
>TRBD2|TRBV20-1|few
SASRGRTSGSSTDTQY